This T cell receptor beta chain was recovered during a study of cytomegalovirus exposure and HLA in healthy donors. Study results and limitations: Altogether, about 160 TCR beta chains were recorded as cytomegalovirus-associated.

Germline V CDR1 and CDR2: MGHRA, YSYEKL. The CDR3 loop spans 13 amino acids. Trimming stripped 4 bases from V and 12 bases from J, with 18 bases between. Generated by immunoSEQ multiplex PCR, the TCRdb table keeps only in-frame clones and is missing some. The table records 260,000 or so clones, roughly 90% of them present only once. A word on this clone: The antigen remains unidentified.

The donors belonged to the roughly 130-subject validation cohort, separate from the roughly 670-subject first cohort. The specimen was PBMCs. The receptor's source is a woman between 18 and 30 years old in good health and CMV-seronegative. The chain carries TRBV4-1 and TRBJ1-1; D is unclear. In DNA form, the CDR3 reads TGCGCCAGCAGCCTAGCACCCCCAGAAAGACCTTTCTTT. It yields the protein CASSLAPPERPFF.